This TCR beta chain was captured in a study of vaccination and CD4 T cells after COVID-19 (dated by TCRdb to between 2022 and 2023). Background on the whole study: SARS-CoV-2 positivity had been established in the convalescent patients by nasal swab PCR, and mild disease was recorded in several of these patients and severe disease in one. In under 13 COVID-19 convalescent patients and a handful of infection-naive healthy vaccine recipients, researchers compared the spike-specific CD4+ TCR repertoire from before mRNA vaccination with the repertoire from after. Post-COVID blood samples from convalescent patients were collected a median of about 100 days after diagnosis, with a range of 35 to 161 days. Overlapping spike peptide pools from SARS-CoV-2 and from the common cold coronaviruses HCoV-NL63, HCoV-OC43 and HCoV-229E were used as culture stimuli. As controls, cultures received a CEFX viral epitope pool (the positive control), an HIV-1 Nef peptide pool (the negative control), or no peptide at all. Two doses of either the Pfizer-BioNTech BNT162b2 vaccine (n=8) or the Moderna mRNA-1273 vaccine (n=2) were administered to participants. Post-vaccine blood samples were obtained a median of roughly 75 days after the second vaccine dose, with a range of about 13 to 250 days. In the convalescent cohort there were six males and four females, among whom were two Hispanic individuals, seven Caucasians, two Asians and one multiracial person. General findings and caveats noted by the study authors: Relatively few convalescent patients were included in the study, and early timepoints after natural infection were not analyzed. In convalescent patients, nearly all vaccine-specific clones (304 of 307) were found to be mono-reactive for SARS-CoV-2 spike rather than cross-reactive with common cold coronaviruses. In convalescent patients, a median approximately 90% of post-vaccine SARS-CoV-2-reactive clones were detected only after vaccination, suggesting vaccine-specific priming. An increase in the median number of SARS-CoV-2-reactive clonotypes from 21 after infection to a few dozen after vaccination was observed, but the change was not found to be significant.

Reading the label with the study, this specimen's treatment or condition is: approximately 9-day PBMC culture with coronavirus spike peptide pools or control peptides (ViraFEST assay). To expand antigen-specific T cells with peptide pools and then pick out the expanded clonotypes through TCR sequencing, the study relied on the ViraFEST assay. The convalescent patients' positive SARS-CoV-2 PCR tests were from March to December 2020, which was before the Alpha, Beta and Delta variants emerged in the United States. Around 2 million PBMCs per well were cultured in IMDM with approximately 5.5% human AB serum and 8 to 10 IU/ml IL-2, plus 10 ug/ml peptide pools. Half of the culture medium was replaced with fresh IL-2-containing medium on days 3 and 7. After approximately 11 days of culture, CD4+ T cells were isolated by negative selection with the EasySep CD4+ T cell isolation kit. PBMCs were separated from whole blood using Ficoll-Paque Plus gradient centrifugation and then either used fresh or cryopreserved at -140C. Triplicate wells were generally used for each culture condition.

As for this clonotype: The antigen it recognizes is unknown. There are no base qualities to consult, and no much larger clone falls within one base.

The library was produced with PCR. At the Johns Hopkins FTIC core, DNA from the cultured CD4+ T cells underwent TCR sequencing with the Oncomine TCR Beta short-read assay. The QIAamp micro DNA kit was used to extract genomic DNA from the cultured CD4+ T cells. Oncomine TCR Beta libraries made from cultured CD4+ T cells were pooled using unique dual indexes and sequenced on an Illumina iSeq 100. For the original study's pipeline: Non-productive sequences were filtered out, and CDR3s that did not start with C, did not end with F or W, or were shorter than 7 amino acids were discarded. The MANAFEST web application identified antigen-specific clonotypes by comparing peptide-stimulated wells against reference wells and other culture wells. Positive clones required FDR below 0.05, an odds ratio above 5, and productive frequency above 0.1% in at least two of three replicate wells. Clonotypes that were significantly expanded in both SARS-CoV-2 spike wells and at least one common cold coronavirus spike condition were defined as cross-reactive. Using R version 3.6.1, CDR3 homology was evaluated through Levenshtein distances (stringdist) along with unrooted phylogenetic trees (ape). TCRdb applied fastp at Q25 and MiXCR to the public reads, then kept only in-frame beta chains. Every entry covers one CDR3 protein and lists the most common genes and DNA from its rows. TCRdb's processing, not the authors' own work, is the source of the V and J calls. For this sample the table gives approximately 10,000 distinct CDR3 sequences, of which around half were detected only once. The leading ten clones occupy roughly a third of the sample.

The CDR3 goes from the cysteine to the phenylalanine over 14 residues. Of all the DNA, just the CDR3 is kept, 42 bases in frame from base 1. Looking up the germline V gene yields CDR1 SGHVS and CDR2 FQNEAQ. V gives up 5 bases and J gives up 7 bases, and the segment between their germline ends measures 14 bases. The chain is made from TRBV7-8 and TRBJ2-2; the D region possibly corresponds to TRBD1 (5 bases align). The sample was CD4+ T cells from blood, cultured in vitro. The source is a human donor who had recovered from COVID-19. The CDR3 protein sequence reads: CASSPQGWVGELFF. The DNA sequence is given as TGTGCCAGCAGCCCTCAGGGATGGGTCGGGGAGCTGTTTTTT.